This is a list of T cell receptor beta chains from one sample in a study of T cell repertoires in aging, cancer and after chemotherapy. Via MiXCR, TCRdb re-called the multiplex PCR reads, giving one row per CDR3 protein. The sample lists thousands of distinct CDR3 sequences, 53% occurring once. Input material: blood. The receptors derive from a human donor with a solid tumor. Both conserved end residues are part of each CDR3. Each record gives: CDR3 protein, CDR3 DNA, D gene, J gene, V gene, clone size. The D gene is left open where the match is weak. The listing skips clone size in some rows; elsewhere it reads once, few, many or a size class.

CDR3aa: CASSLPWTGNRDNSYEQYF; CDR3nt: TGTGCCAGCAGCCTTCCCTGGACAGGGAACCGGGACAACTCCTACGAGCAGTACTTC; d_gene: TRBD1; j_gene: TRBJ2-7; v_gene: TRBV7-2; abundance: -
CDR3aa: CASSFSLVGSYNSPLHF; CDR3nt: TGTGCCAGCAGTTTCTCACTCGTGGGCTCCTATAATTCACCCCTCCACTTT; d_gene: -; j_gene: TRBJ1-6; v_gene: TRBV6-5; abundance: -
CDR3aa: CASSPTGAYEQYF; CDR3nt: TGTGCCAGCAGCCCGACAGGGGCCTACGAGCAGTACTTC; d_gene: TRBD1; j_gene: TRBJ2-7; v_gene: TRBV12-3/TRBV12-4; abundance: -
CDR3aa: CASSSGTGAHGYTF; CDR3nt: TGCGCCAGCAGCTCCGGGACAGGGGCACATGGCTACACCTTC; d_gene: TRBD1; j_gene: TRBJ1-2; v_gene: TRBV5-1; abundance: once
CDR3aa: CSAREGRVQGFWFGNQPQHF; CDR3nt: TGCAGTGCTAGAGAGGGTCGGGTACAGGGATTTTGGTTTGGCAATCAGCCCCAGCATTTT; d_gene: -; j_gene: TRBJ1-5; v_gene: TRBV20-1; abundance: -
CDR3aa: CASRGQAYGYTF; CDR3nt: TGTGCCAGCAGGGGACAGGCCTATGGCTACACCTTC; d_gene: TRBD1; j_gene: TRBJ1-2; v_gene: TRBV11-2; abundance: -
CDR3aa: CASSPMIRQGSDTQYF; CDR3nt: TGTGCCAGCTCACCCATGATACGACAGGGGTCAGATACGCAGTATTTT; d_gene: TRBD1; j_gene: TRBJ2-3; v_gene: TRBV18; abundance: -
CDR3aa: CASSYVGQGNTEAFF; CDR3nt: TGTGCCAGCAGTTATGTTGGACAGGGGAACACTGAAGCTTTCTTT; d_gene: TRBD1; j_gene: TRBJ1-1; v_gene: TRBV6-5; abundance: -
CDR3aa: CASRSMPRGGHYGYTF; CDR3nt: TGCGCCAGCAGATCTATGCCCCGGGGAGGGCATTATGGCTACACCTTC; d_gene: -; j_gene: TRBJ1-2; v_gene: TRBV5-1; abundance: -
CDR3aa: CASSLSKANVLTF; CDR3nt: TGTGCCAGCAGCTTGTCTAAGGCCAACGTCCTGACTTTC; d_gene: -; j_gene: TRBJ2-6; v_gene: TRBV5-6; abundance: -
CDR3aa: CASSGQSSAEAFF; CDR3nt: TGTGCCAGCTCAGGGCAGTCATCGGCTGAAGCTTTCTTT; d_gene: -; j_gene: TRBJ1-1; v_gene: TRBV6-6; abundance: few
CDR3aa: CASSLYSGNTEAFF; CDR3nt: TGTGCCAGCAGCTTGTATTCAGGGAACACTGAAGCTTTCTTT; d_gene: -; j_gene: TRBJ1-1; v_gene: TRBV5-1; abundance: -
CDR3aa: CASSLAGVAGSPLHF; CDR3nt: TGCGCCAGCAGCTTGGCCGGGGTAGCAGGTTCACCCCTCCACTTT; d_gene: -; j_gene: TRBJ1-6; v_gene: TRBV5-1; abundance: -
CDR3aa: CVSSPRQGAFLEQYF; CDR3nt: TGCGTCAGCAGCCCGAGACAGGGGGCGTTCCTGGAGCAGTACTTC; d_gene: TRBD1; j_gene: TRBJ2-7; v_gene: TRBV4-1; abundance: -
CDR3aa: CASTLDGSSYEQYF; CDR3nt: TGTGCCAGCACCCTCGACGGGAGCTCCTACGAGCAGTACTTC; d_gene: -; j_gene: TRBJ2-7; v_gene: TRBV6-5; abundance: -
CDR3aa: CASSPRESSTGELFF; CDR3nt: TGTGCCAGCAGCCCCCGAGAGTCGAGCACCGGGGAGCTGTTTTTT; d_gene: -; j_gene: TRBJ2-2; v_gene: TRBV7-9; abundance: -
CDR3aa: CASSHRTSGSYEQYF; CDR3nt: TGCGCCAGCAGCCACCGGACTAGCGGTTCCTACGAGCAGTACTTC; d_gene: TRBD2; j_gene: TRBJ2-7; v_gene: TRBV4-1; abundance: -
CDR3aa: CASSVKTAEQYF; CDR3nt: TGTGCCAGCAGCGTAAAGACGGCCGAGCAGTACTTC; d_gene: -; j_gene: TRBJ2-7; v_gene: TRBV7-9; abundance: few
CDR3aa: CASSFSMNTGELFF; CDR3nt: TGTGCCAGCAGCTTCTCGATGAACACCGGGGAGCTGTTTTTT; d_gene: -; j_gene: TRBJ2-2; v_gene: TRBV7-6; abundance: -
CDR3aa: CSVLEQGSEQYF; CDR3nt: TGCAGCGTTTTAGAACAGGGCAGCGAGCAGTACTTC; d_gene: -; j_gene: TRBJ2-7; v_gene: TRBV29-1; abundance: -
CDR3aa: CASSFAGVGGADTQYF; CDR3nt: TGTGCCAGCAGTTTTGCTGGCGTGGGGGGGGCAGATACGCAGTATTTT; d_gene: TRBD2; j_gene: TRBJ2-3; v_gene: TRBV27; abundance: -